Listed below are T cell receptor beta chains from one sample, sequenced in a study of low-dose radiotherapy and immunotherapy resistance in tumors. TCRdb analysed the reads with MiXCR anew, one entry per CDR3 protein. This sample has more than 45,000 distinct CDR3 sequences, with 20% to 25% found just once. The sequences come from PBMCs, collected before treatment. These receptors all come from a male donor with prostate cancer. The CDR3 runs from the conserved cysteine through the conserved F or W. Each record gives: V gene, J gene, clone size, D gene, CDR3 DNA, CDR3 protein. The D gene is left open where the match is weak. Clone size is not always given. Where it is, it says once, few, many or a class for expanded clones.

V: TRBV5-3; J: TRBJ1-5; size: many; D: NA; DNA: TGTGCCAGCAGCCATGATCCCGGTAGCAATCAGCCCCAGCATTTT; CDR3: CASSHDPGSNQPQHF
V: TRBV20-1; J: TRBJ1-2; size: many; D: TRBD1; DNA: TGCAGTGCTAGAAAGGGTCAGGGGGCTTTCTATGGCTACACCTTC; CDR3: CSARKGQGAFYGYTF
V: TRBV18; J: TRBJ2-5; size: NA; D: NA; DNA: TGTGCCAGCTCCATGACAGTCAAAGAGACCCAGTACTTC; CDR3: CASSMTVKETQYF
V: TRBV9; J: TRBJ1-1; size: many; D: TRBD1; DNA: TGTGCCAGCAGCGTAGGGGTTTCTGGGACAGGGGCTATAAACACTGAAGCTTTCTTT; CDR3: CASSVGVSGTGAINTEAFF
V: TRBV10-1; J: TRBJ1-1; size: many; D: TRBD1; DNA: TGCGCCAGCAGACCCGACAGGGGGAACACTGAAGCTTTCTTT; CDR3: CASRPDRGNTEAFF
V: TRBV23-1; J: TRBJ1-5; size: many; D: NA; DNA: TGCGCCAGCAGTCCAGGGGTTCAGCCCCAGCATTTT; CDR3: CASSPGVQPQHF
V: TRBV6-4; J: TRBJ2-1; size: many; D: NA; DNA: TGTGCCAGCAGTGAAGGATCCTGGACAAATGAGCAGTTCTTC; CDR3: CASSEGSWTNEQFF
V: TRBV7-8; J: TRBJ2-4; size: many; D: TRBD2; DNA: TGTGCCAGCAGCTCGGGGGGGGACATTCAGTACTTC; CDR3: CASSSGGDIQYF
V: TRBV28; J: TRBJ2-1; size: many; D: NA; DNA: TGTGCCAGCACGGGCCCGGGAGCCAATGAGCAGTTCTTC; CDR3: CASTGPGANEQFF
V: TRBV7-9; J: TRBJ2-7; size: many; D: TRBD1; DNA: TGTGCCAGCAGCGAGGGACAGGGGGCGCCTAACGAGCAGTACTTC; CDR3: CASSEGQGAPNEQYF
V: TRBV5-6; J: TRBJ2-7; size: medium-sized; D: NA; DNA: TGTGCCAGCAGCTCAGACACTGCCGGATCCTACGAGCAGTACTTC; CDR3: CASSSDTAGSYEQYF
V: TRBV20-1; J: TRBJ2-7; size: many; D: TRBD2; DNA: TGCAGTGCGCCTGGGACTAGCGGGAGGACCGAGCAGTACTTC; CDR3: CSAPGTSGRTEQYF
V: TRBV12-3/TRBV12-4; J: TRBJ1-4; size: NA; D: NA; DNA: TGTGCCAGCAGTTTAGGGTTTTCCGAAAAACTGTTTTTT; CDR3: CASSLGFSEKLFF
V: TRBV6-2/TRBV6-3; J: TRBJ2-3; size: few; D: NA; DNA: TGTGCCAGCAGTGATTCCCTAGATACGCAGTATTTT; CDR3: CASSDSLDTQYF
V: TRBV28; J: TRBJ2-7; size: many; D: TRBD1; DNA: TGTGCCAGCAGTCGGGACAGTCAGGGTTGGGAGCAGTACTTC; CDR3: CASSRDSQGWEQYF
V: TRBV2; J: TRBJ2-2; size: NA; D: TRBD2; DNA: TGTGCCAGCAGTGATTCACTAGCGGTCGGGGAGCTGTTTTTT; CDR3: CASSDSLAVGELFF
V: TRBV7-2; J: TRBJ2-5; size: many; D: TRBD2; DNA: TGTGCCAGCAGAACAGGACTAGCGGGATATCAAGAGACCCAGTACTTC; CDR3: CASRTGLAGYQETQYF
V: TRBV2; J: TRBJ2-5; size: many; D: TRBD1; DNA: TGTGCCAGCAGTGAAAATTCGGGACAGCAAGAGACCCAGTACTTC; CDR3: CASSENSGQQETQYF
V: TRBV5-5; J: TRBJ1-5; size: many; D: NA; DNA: TGTGCCAGCAGTCCCACGGCCTTTGGGGGTCAGCCCCAGCATTTT; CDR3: CASSPTAFGGQPQHF
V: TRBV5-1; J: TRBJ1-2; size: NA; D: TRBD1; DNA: TGCGCCAGCAGCCCGACAGGGGATAGATCCTATGGCTACACCTTC; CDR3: CASSPTGDRSYGYTF
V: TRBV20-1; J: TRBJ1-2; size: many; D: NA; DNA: TGCAGTGCCAGAGAGGTGGGGGCTTTTGGCTACACCTTC; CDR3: CSAREVGAFGYTF
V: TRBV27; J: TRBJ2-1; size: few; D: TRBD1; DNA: TGTGCCAGCAGTGATTCCGGGACAGGGGGATACAATGAGCAGTTCTTC; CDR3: CASSDSGTGGYNEQFF
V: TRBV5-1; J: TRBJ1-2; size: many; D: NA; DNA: TGCGCCAGCAGCTTGGAGGGGATCTCGATGGGCGGCTACACCTTC; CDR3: CASSLEGISMGGYTF
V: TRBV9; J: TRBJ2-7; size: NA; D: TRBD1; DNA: TGTGCCAGCAGCGAGGGCTCCGGGACAGACATCTCCTACGAGCAGTACTTC; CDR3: CASSEGSGTDISYEQYF
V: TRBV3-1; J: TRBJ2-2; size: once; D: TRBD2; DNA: TGTGCCAGCAGCCAGCGGGAGACCGGGGAGCTGTTTTTT; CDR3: CASSQRETGELFF
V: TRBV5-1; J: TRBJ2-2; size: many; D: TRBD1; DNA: TGCGCCAGCAGCATACAGGGGGCTCCGAACACCGGGGAGCTGTTTTTT; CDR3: CASSIQGAPNTGELFF
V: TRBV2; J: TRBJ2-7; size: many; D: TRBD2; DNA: TGTGCCAGCACTTGGACTAGCGGGATGTACGAGCAGTACTTC; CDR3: CASTWTSGMYEQYF
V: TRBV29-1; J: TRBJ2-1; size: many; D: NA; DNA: TGCAGCGGAAACAGCTACCAGATCGACAATGAGCAGTTCTTC; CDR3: CSGNSYQIDNEQFF
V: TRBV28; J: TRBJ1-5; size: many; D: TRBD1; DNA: TGTGCCAGCAGTATACCGACAGGGAACAATCAGCCCCAGCATTTT; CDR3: CASSIPTGNNQPQHF
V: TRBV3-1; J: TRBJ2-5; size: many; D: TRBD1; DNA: TGTGCCAGCAGCCAAGAAGGATACAGGGGGGAGACCCAGTACTTC; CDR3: CASSQEGYRGETQYF
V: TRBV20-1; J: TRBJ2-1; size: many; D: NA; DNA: TGCAGTGCTAGAGGACTCAACAATGAGCAGTTCTTC; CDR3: CSARGLNNEQFF
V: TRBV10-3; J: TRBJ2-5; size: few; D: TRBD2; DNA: TGTGCCATCAGTGATTCCGGGACTAGCGGAAAAGGGACCCAGTACTTC; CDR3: CAISDSGTSGKGTQYF
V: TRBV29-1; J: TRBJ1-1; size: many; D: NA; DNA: TGCAGCGCTGAGGACGGAATGAACACTGAAGCTTTCTTT; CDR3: CSAEDGMNTEAFF
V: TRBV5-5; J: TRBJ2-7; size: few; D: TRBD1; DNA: TGTGCCAGCAGCCCGGACAGGGGGCGCACCGAGCAGTACTTC; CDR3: CASSPDRGRTEQYF
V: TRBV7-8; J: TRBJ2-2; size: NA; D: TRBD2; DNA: TGTGCCAGCAGCCTGACTAGCGGGGGTACCGGGGAGCTGTTTTTT; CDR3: CASSLTSGGTGELFF
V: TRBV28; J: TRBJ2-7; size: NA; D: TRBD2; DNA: TGTGCCAGCAGTGTCACCGGGACTAGCTGGTACGAGCAGTACTTC; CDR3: CASSVTGTSWYEQYF
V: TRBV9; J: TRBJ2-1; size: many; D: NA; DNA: TGTGCCAGCAGCGTAGGCGCTAGCATGGGCTCCTACAATGAGCAGTTCTTC; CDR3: CASSVGASMGSYNEQFF
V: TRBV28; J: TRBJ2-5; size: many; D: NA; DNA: TGTGCCAGCAGTCCACCAGGGTTCGAGACCCAGTACTTC; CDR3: CASSPPGFETQYF